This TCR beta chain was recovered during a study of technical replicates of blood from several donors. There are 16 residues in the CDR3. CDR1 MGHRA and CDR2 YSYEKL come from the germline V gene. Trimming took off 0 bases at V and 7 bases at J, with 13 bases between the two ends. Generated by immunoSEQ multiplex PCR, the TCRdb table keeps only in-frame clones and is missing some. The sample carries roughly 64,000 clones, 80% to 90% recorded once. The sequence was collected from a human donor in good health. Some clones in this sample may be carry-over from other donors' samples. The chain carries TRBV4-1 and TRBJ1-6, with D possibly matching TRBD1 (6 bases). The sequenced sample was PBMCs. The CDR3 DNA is TGCGCCAGCAGCCAAGATTCCCCAGGGGCCAATTCACCCCTCCACTTT. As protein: CASSQDSPGANSPLHF.